The 14 T cell receptor beta chains listed next were all sequenced from one sample in a study of beta chain features in type 1 diabetes. Isolated RNA was reverse transcribed in full, so expressed TCRB transcripts were sequenced. Repertoires were generated with immunoSEQ multiplex PCR, while TCRdb's copy carries only in-frame clones and drops some. The table includes hundreds of thousands of clones, over 10% detected once. Study observations and caveats: In all four CD4+ subsets, TCRB CDR3 length was significantly, moderately reduced in type 1 diabetes.

Their target antigens are unknown. The sequencing sample was made of naive CD4+ T cells from blood. These receptors were obtained from a man between 18 and 29 years old with type 1 diabetes.

In this sample, this clone turned up a few times. V gene TRBV4-1 combines with J gene TRBJ2-4; unclear D gene. Per germline, CDR1 MGHRA and CDR2 YSYEKL. The CDR3 is made up of 15 amino acids. Trimming took 3 bases from V and 0 from J, leaving 9 bases between them. The CDR3 DNA sequence: TGCGCCAGCAGCCAGGCCTTAATAGCCAAAAACATTCAGTACTTC. It yields the protein CASSQALIAKNIQYF.

This clone showed up just a few times. The chain carries TRBV19 and TRBJ2-1; D is uncertain. Per the germline V gene, CDR1 is LNHDA and CDR2 is SQIVND (reference sequence). CDR3 length: 15 residues. Between the trimmed V and J ends, which lost 7 bases and 2 bases, there was a span of 15 bases. This chain's CDR3 is CASMSHPLTYNEQFF. CDR3 bases: TGTGCCAGTATGTCCCACCCGTTAACCTACAATGAGCAGTTCTTC.

V and J are TRBV7-9 and TRBJ2-7; D unclear. The V and J ends lost 1 base and 3 bases respectively, with 7 bases between them. Germline V gives CDR1 SEHNR, CDR2 FQNEAQ (reference sequence). The CDR3 sequence is 13 residues long. For the CDR3, the DNA is TGTGCCAGCAGCTTAGGCAAGGGCTACGAGCAGTACTTC. It specifies CASSLGKGYEQYF.

The chain is built from TRBV6-5 and TRBJ1-2; no reliable D call. The V gene's germline CDR1 is MNHEY and CDR2 SVGAGI. Trimming cost V 5 bases and J 3 bases, with 13 bases left between them. This CDR3 is 14 amino acids long. The CDR3 DNA reads as TGTGCCAGCAGTCAGGCCCTGAGGGACTATGGCTACACCTTC. Protein sequence: CASSQALRDYGYTF.

The chain couples TRBV2 to TRBJ2-7, with TRBD1 as a possible D gene (5 bases). CDR1 SNHLY and CDR2 FYNNEI come from the germline V gene. The CDR3 contains 13 residues. Trimming took off 5 bases at V and 3 bases at J, with 11 bases between the two ends. This chain's CDR3 is CASSHDRNYEQYF. The DNA for the CDR3 is TGTGCCAGCAGTCACGACAGAAACTACGAGCAGTACTTC.

This clone was observed a handful of times. This chain links TRBV9 with TRBJ1-2; D might be TRBD1 (5 bases). V was pared by 1 base and J by 5 bases, with 18 bases between. CDR3 length: 16 amino acids. Germline V gene data show CDR1 as SGDLS and CDR2 as YYNGEE. The CDR3 DNA reads as TGTGCCAGCAGCGTACCCCGTGGGGGGAACCTTTATGGCTACACCTTC. It translates to CASSVPRGGNLYGYTF.

This clone was seen only a few times. The chain recombines TRBV27 with TRBJ2-1; D possibly corresponds to TRBD1 (6 bases). Trimming left V 5 bases short and J 7 bases short, with 12 bases between. In germline, CDR1 is MNHEY, CDR2 SMNVEV (reference sequence). This CDR3 has 13 amino acids. The CDR3 loop reads CASSTRQVNEQFF. The CDR3 DNA is TGTGCCAGCAGTACCCGACAGGTTAATGAGCAGTTCTTC.

This rearrangement joins TRBV6-1 to TRBJ2-7; D call uncertain. This CDR3 has 11 amino acids. Germline lookup yields CDR1 MNHNS and CDR2 SASEGT. Trimming removed 4 bases from V and 4 bases from J, with 5 bases in between. CDR3 in DNA: TGTGCCAGCAGTGCCCTATACGAGCAGTACTTC. This gives the protein CASSALYEQYF.

This clone was counted a few times. V gene TRBV7-9 combines with J gene TRBJ2-1; tentatively, D is TRBD2 (6 bases). The CDR3 spans 16 residues. Trimming stripped 1 base from V and 1 base from J, with 11 bases between. Germline V gene lookup returns CDR1 SEHNR and CDR2 FQNEAQ (reference sequence). CDR3 protein: CASSLDLGLSYNEQFF. The CDR3 DNA reads TGTGCCAGCAGCTTAGACTTGGGACTTTCCTACAATGAGCAGTTCTTC.

In its sample, this clone was seen a few times. V gene TRBV27 combines with J gene TRBJ2-6, with D tentatively TRBD2 (5 bases). This CDR3 comprises 16 residues. Trimming took 6 bases from V and 1 from J, leaving 13 bases between them. Per germline, CDR1 MNHEY and CDR2 SMNVEV (reference sequence). CDR3 nucleotide sequence: TGTGCCAGCAGCCTCAAACCGGGGTCTGGGGCCAACGTCCTGACTTTC. This gives the protein CASSLKPGSGANVLTF.

This chain joins TRBV30 and TRBJ2-2; no reliable D call. The germline V gene has CDR1 GTSNPN and CDR2 SVGIG (reference sequence). V lost 2 bases to trimming and J lost 4 bases, with 8 bases between them. CDR3 length: 13 residues. CDR3 nucleotide sequence: TGTGCCTGGAGTATGTATGGCACCGGGGAGCTGTTTTTT. This encodes CAWSMYGTGELFF.

This rearrangement joins TRBV19 to TRBJ2-3; the match to TRBD2 covers 9 bases. Trimming took 7 bases from V and 1 from J; bases not matched to a gene: 15. The germline CDR1 and CDR2 sequences are LNHDA and SQIVND (reference sequence). This CDR3 has 18 residues. The CDR3 loop reads CASTPPGTSWAGTDTQYF. Here the CDR3 DNA reads TGTGCCAGTACCCCACCCGGGACTAGCTGGGCCGGCACAGATACGCAGTATTTT. Complete variable domain (other parts from reference TRBV19 and TRBJ2-3): DGGITQSPKYLFRKEGQNVTLSCEQNLNHDAMYWYRQDPGQGLRLIYYSQIVNDFQKGDIAEGYSVSREKKESFPLTVTSAQKNPTAFYLCASTPPGTSWAGTDTQYFGPGTRLTVL.

The chain couples TRBV30 to TRBJ1-1; no definite D call. The germline V gene encodes CDR1 GTSNPN and CDR2 SVGIG (reference sequence). V was trimmed by 5 bases and J by 0 bases, leaving 7 bases between them. CDR3 length: 12 residues. This CDR3 reads CAWGFLNTEAFF. The CDR3 nucleotides are TGTGCCTGGGGATTTTTGAACACTGAAGCTTTCTTT.

There are a few counts of this clone. The chain combines TRBV28 with TRBJ1-1, with 8 bases that match TRBD1. The germline gives CDR1 MDHEN, CDR2 SYDVKM. This CDR3 comprises 14 residues. J gave up 3 bases and V 3 bases, and 3 bases lay outside the gene matches. The CDR3 sequence: CASSLTTGDTEAFF. As DNA, the CDR3 is TGTGCCAGCAGTTTGACGACAGGGGACACTGAAGCTTTCTTT.